Below, one T cell receptor (beta chain) is given with its context. What it recognizes is unknown. The repertoire was sequenced with immunoSEQ multiplex PCR; TCRdb's copy has only in-frame clones and lacks some. In the table there are 90,000 to 95,000 clones, approximately 90% of which are singletons. Germline CDR1 reads SQVTM; CDR2 reads ANQGSEA. With 0 bases clipped from V and 2 bases from J, the junction kept 6 bases outside the gene matches. The length of the CDR3 is 15 residues. This entry comes from a study of T cell responses to AZD1222 COVID-19 vaccine. Study-wide results and limits: CD4 TCRs linked to vaccination spanned spike, dominating at 160-218 and 743-854. Vaccination with two AZD1222 doses was followed by a rise in Spike-specific TCR breadth and depth. Repertoires were sampled only after the peak T cell response.

This sequence joins TRBV29-1 and TRBJ2-5; the match to TRBD1 covers 7 bases. The sample was peripheral blood, taken on day 0 of AZD1222 vaccination. This clonotype was sampled from an adult in good health. CDR3: CSVEDGTDSQETQYF. CDR3 in DNA: TGCAGCGTTGAAGATGGGACAGACTCTCAAGAGACCCAGTACTTC.